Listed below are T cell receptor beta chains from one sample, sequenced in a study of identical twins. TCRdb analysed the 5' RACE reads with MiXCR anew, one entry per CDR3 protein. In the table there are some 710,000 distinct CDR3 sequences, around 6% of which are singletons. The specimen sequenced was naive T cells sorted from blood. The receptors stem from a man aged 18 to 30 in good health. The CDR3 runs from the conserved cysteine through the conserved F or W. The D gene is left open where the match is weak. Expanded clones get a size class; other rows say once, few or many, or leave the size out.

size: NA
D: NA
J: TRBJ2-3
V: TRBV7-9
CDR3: CASSLDEHTDTQYF
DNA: TGTGCCAGCAGCTTAGATGAGCACACAGATACGCAGTATTTT

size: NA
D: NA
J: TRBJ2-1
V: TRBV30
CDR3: CAWSVLTSAAEQFF
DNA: TGTGCCTGGAGTGTACTTACCAGTGCTGCTGAGCAGTTCTTC

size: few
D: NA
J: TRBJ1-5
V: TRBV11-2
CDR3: CASSLMAGQPQHF
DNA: TGTGCCAGCAGCTTAATGGCGGGTCAGCCCCAGCATTTT

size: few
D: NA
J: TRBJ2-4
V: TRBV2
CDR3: CASTPGANLAKNIQYF
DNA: TGTGCCAGCACCCCTGGGGCGAATCTAGCCAAAAACATTCAGTACTTC

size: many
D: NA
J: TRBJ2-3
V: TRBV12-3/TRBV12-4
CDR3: CASSLVDRYTDTQYF
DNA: TGTGCCAGCAGTTTAGTGGACAGATACACAGATACGCAGTATTTT

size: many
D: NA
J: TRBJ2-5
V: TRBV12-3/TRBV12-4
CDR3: CASRNIQNEETQYF
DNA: TGTGCCAGCAGAAATATACAGAACGAAGAGACCCAGTACTTC

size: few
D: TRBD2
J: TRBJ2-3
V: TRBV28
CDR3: CASSLPGGPIDTQYF
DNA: TGTGCCAGCAGTTTACCGGGAGGGCCGATAGATACGCAGTATTTT

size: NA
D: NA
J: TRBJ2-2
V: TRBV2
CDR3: CASKANTGELFF
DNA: TGTGCCAGCAAGGCGAACACCGGGGAGCTGTTTTTT

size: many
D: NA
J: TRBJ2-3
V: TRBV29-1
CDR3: CSVYVGTQYF
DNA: TGCAGCGTGTACGTAGGGACGCAGTATTTT

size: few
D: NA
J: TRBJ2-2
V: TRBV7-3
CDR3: CASSLTLSQGYTGELFF
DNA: TGTGCCAGCAGCTTGACCTTATCGCAGGGGTACACCGGGGAGCTGTTTTTT

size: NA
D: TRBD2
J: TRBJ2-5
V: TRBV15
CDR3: CATKAREGRGETQYF
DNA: TGTGCCACCAAAGCGCGGGAGGGCCGCGGTGAGACCCAGTACTTC

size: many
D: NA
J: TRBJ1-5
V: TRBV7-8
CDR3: CASSLAGFGQPQHF
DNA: TGTGCCAGCAGCTTGGCAGGGTTCGGTCAGCCCCAGCATTTT

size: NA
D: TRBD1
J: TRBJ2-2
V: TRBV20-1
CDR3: CSAKYGQGFTGELFF
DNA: TGCAGTGCAAAGTACGGACAGGGGTTCACCGGGGAGCTGTTTTTT

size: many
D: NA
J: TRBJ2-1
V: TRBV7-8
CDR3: CASSLGVLINEQFF
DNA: TGTGCCAGCAGCCTTGGGGTTTTGATAAATGAGCAGTTCTTC

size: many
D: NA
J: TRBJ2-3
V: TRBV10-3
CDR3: CAIRQTDTQYF
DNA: TGTGCCATCAGGCAGACAGATACGCAGTATTTT

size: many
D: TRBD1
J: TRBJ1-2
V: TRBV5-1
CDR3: CASSVGQGIYDGYTF
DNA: TGCGCCAGCAGCGTAGGACAGGGGATATATGATGGCTACACCTTC

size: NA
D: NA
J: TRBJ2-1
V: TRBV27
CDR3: CASSLSGGAGGSYNEQFF
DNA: TGTGCCAGCAGTTTATCAGGGGGAGCGGGCGGCTCCTACAATGAGCAGTTCTTC

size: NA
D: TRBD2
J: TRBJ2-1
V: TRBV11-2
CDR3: CASSDQAGRAGGEQFF
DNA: TGTGCCAGCAGCGATCAAGCCGGGAGGGCCGGGGGTGAGCAGTTCTTC

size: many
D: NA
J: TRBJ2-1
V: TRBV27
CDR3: CASSLSMVNNEQFF
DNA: TGTGCCAGCAGTTTATCGATGGTAAACAATGAGCAGTTCTTC

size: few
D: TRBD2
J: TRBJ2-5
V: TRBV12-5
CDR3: CASGLPPTSGKETQYF
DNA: TGTGCTAGTGGTTTGCCCCCGACTAGCGGGAAAGAGACCCAGTACTTC

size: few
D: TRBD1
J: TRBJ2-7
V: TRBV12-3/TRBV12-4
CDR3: CASSALDRGAYEQYF
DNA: TGTGCCAGCAGTGCCCTCGACAGGGGGGCCTACGAGCAGTACTTC

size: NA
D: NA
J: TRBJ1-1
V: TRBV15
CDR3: CATSSLAGILGAFF
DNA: TGTGCCACCAGCAGCCTTGCAGGAATTCTCGGAGCTTTCTTT

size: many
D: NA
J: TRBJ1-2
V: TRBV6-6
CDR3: CASSSGPAGYTF
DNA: TGTGCCAGCAGCTCCGGACCTGCTGGCTACACCTTC

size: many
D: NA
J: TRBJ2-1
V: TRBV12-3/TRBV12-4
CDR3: CASSLDRGTPATEQFF
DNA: TGTGCCAGCAGTTTAGATCGTGGGACCCCGGCCACTGAGCAGTTCTTC

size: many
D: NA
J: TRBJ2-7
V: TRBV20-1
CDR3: CSANDNYEQYF
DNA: TGCAGTGCAAACGACAACTACGAGCAGTACTTC

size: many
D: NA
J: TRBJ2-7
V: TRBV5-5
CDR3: CASSRRDYEQYF
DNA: TGTGCCAGCAGCCGGAGGGACTACGAGCAGTACTTC

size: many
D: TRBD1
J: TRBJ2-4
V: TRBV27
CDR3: CASSWTGDGEIAKNIQYF
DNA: TGTGCCAGCAGCTGGACAGGGGATGGGGAAATAGCCAAAAACATTCAGTACTTC

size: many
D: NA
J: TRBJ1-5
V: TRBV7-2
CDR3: CASSLAGRGAYQPQHF
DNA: TGTGCCAGCAGCTTAGCCGGCAGGGGAGCCTATCAGCCCCAGCATTTT

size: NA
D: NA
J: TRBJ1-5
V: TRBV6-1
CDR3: CASSESRDQPQHF
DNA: TGTGCCAGCAGTGAATCGAGGGATCAGCCCCAGCATTTT

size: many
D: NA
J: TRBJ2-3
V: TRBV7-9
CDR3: CASGHGDTQYF
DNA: TGTGCCAGCGGGCACGGAGATACGCAGTATTTT

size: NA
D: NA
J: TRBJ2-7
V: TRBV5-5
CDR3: CASSVWGLIKEQYF
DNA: TGTGCCAGCAGCGTATGGGGACTGATTAAAGAGCAGTACTTC

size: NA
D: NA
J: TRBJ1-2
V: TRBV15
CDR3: CATSRVDWGRRGYGYTF
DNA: TGTGCCACCAGCAGAGTTGATTGGGGGCGCCGGGGCTATGGCTACACCTTC

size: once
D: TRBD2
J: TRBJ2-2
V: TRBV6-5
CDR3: CASSYLGLDLPGELFF
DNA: TGTGCCAGCAGTTACCTTGGACTAGACCTACCGGGGGAGCTGTTTTTT

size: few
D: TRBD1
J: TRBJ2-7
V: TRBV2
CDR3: CASSVPGTGASYEQYF
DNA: TGTGCCAGCAGTGTCCCCGGGACAGGGGCCTCCTACGAGCAGTACTTC

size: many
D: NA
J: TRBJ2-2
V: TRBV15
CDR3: CATSGLLANTGELFF
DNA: TGTGCCACCAGCGGTCTACTCGCGAACACCGGGGAGCTGTTTTTT

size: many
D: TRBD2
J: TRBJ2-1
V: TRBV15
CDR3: CATSRGREGPYNEQFF
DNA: TGTGCCACCAGCAGAGGACGGGAGGGGCCATACAATGAGCAGTTCTTC

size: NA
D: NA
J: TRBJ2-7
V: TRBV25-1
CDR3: CASSAARGPYEQYF
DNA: TGTGCCAGCAGTGCCGCCCGAGGCCCCTACGAGCAGTACTTC

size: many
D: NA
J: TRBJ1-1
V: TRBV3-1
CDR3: CASRANTEAFF
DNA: TGTGCCAGCAGGGCGAACACTGAAGCTTTCTTT

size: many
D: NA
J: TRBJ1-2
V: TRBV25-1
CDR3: CASSWGASDNYGYTF
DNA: TGTGCCAGCAGTTGGGGAGCATCGGATAACTATGGCTACACCTTC

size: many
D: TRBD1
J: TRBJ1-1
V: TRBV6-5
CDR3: CASSYTGQGVTEAFF
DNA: TGTGCCAGCAGTTACACGGGACAGGGAGTCACTGAAGCTTTCTTT

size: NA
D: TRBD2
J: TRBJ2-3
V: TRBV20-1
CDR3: CSARDQNGRAGTDTQYF
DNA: TGCAGTGCTAGAGATCAAAACGGGAGGGCCGGCACAGATACGCAGTATTTT

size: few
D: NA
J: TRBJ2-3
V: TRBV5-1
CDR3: CASSSTSLGSGTDTQYF
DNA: TGCGCCAGCAGCTCAACCTCCCTGGGTAGCGGCACAGATACGCAGTATTTT

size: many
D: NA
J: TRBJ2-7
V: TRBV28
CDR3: CASGHYEQYF
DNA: TGTGCCAGCGGGCATTACGAGCAGTACTTC

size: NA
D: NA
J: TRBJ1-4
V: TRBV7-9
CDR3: CASKGFSNEKLFF
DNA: TGTGCCAGCAAGGGCTTCAGTAATGAAAAACTGTTTTTT

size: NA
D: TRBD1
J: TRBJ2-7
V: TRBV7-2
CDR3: CASSYQGAGYEQYF
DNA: TGTGCCAGCAGCTATCAGGGGGCGGGCTACGAGCAGTACTTC

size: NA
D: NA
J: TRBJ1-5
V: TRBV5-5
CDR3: CASSFAVGNNQPQHF
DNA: TGTGCCAGCAGCTTTGCGGTAGGGAACAATCAGCCCCAGCATTTT

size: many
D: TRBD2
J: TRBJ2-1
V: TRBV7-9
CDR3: CASSLAIGTSLDEQFF
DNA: TGTGCCAGCAGCTTAGCGATAGGGACTAGCCTGGATGAGCAGTTCTTC

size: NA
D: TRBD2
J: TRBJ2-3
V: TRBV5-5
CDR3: CASSFPSGPTDTQYF
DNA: TGTGCCAGCAGCTTCCCTAGCGGACCCACAGATACGCAGTATTTT

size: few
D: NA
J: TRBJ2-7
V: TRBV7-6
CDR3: CASSATGEGYEQYF
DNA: TGTGCCAGCAGCGCGACAGGGGAGGGTTACGAGCAGTACTTC

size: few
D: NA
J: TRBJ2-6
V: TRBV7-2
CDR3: CASSTRVAGANVLTF
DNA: TGTGCCAGCAGCACTAGGGTGGCTGGGGCCAACGTCCTGACTTTC

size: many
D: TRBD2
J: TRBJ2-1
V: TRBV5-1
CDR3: CASRVSGSSYNEQFF
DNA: TGCGCCAGCAGGGTTAGCGGGAGCTCCTACAATGAGCAGTTCTTC

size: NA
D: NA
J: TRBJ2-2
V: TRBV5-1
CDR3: CASSLDSRGSGTGELFF
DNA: TGCGCCAGCAGCTTGGATTCTCGGGGGAGCGGCACCGGGGAGCTGTTTTTT

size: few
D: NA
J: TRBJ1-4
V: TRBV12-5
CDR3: CASGFRQDELFF
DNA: TGTGCTAGTGGTTTCCGGCAGGATGAACTGTTTTTT

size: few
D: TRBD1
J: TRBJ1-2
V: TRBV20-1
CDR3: CSALRGGGDGYTF
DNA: TGCAGTGCCCTAAGGGGAGGGGGCGATGGCTACACCTTC

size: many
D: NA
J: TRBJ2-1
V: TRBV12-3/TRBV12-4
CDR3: CASSGDSRWQFF
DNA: TGTGCCAGCAGTGGGGACTCCCGATGGCAGTTCTTC